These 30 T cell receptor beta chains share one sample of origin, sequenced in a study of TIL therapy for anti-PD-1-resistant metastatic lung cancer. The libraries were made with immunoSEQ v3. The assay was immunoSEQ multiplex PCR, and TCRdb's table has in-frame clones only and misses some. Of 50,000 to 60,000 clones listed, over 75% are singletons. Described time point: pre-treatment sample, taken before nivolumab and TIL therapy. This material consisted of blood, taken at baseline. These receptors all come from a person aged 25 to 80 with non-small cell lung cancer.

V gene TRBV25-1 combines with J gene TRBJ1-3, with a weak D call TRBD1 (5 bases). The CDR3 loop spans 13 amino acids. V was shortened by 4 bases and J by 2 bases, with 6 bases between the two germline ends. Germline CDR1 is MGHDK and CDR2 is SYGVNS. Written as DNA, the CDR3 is TGTGCCAGCAGTGTGACAGCTGGAAACACCATATATTTT. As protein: CASSVTAGNTIYF. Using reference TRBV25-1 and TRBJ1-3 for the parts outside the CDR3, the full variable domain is EADIYQTPRYLVIGTGKKITLECSQTMGHDKMYWYQQDPGMELHLIHYSYGVNSTEKGDLSSESTVSRIRTEHFPLTLESARPSHTSQYLCASSVTAGNTIYFGEGSWLTVV.

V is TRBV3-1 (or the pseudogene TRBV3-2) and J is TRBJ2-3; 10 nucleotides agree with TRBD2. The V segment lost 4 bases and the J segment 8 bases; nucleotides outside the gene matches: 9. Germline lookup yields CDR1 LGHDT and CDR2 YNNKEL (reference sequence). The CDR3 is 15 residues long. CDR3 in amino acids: CASSPLAGAGGTQYF. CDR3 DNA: TGTGCCAGCAGCCCCCTAGCGGGGGCGGGGGGTACGCAGTATTTT.

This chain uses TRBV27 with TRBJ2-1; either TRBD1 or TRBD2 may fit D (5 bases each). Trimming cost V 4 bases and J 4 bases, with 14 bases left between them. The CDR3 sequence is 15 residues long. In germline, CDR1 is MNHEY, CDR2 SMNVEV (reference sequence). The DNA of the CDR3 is TGTGCCAGCAGTTCCCAGGGACCGAAGTACAATGAGCAGTTCTTC. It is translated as CASSSQGPKYNEQFF.

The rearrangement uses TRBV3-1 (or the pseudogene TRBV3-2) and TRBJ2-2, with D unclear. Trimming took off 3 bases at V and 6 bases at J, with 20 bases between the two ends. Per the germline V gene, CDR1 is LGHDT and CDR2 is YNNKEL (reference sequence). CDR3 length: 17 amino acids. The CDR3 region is CASSQTPFEELAGELFF. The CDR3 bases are TGTGCCAGCAGCCAGACCCCCTTTGAGGAGCTGGCCGGGGAGCTGTTTTTT.

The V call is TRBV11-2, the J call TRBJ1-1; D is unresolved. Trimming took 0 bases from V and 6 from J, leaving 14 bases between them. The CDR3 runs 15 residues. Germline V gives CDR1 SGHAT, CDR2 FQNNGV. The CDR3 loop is CASSLEGLKRAEAFF. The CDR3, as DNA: TGTGCCAGCAGCTTAGAAGGATTAAAAAGGGCTGAAGCTTTCTTT.

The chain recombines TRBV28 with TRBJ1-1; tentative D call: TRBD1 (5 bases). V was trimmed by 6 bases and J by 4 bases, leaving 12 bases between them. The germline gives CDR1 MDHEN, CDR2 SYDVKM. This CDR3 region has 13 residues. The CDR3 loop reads CASSESGGTEAFF. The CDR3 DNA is TGTGCCAGCAGCGAGTCGGGGGGCACTGAAGCTTTCTTT.

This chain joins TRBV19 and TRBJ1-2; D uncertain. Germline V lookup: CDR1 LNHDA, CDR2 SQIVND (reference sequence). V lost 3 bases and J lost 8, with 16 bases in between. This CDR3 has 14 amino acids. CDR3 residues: CASSISEPRAGYTF. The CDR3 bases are TGTGCCAGTAGTATCTCTGAGCCGAGGGCCGGCTACACCTTC.

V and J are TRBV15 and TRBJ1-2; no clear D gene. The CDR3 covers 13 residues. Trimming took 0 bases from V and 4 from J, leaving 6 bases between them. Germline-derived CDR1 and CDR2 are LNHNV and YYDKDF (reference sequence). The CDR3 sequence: CATSRDFGYGYTF. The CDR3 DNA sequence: TGTGCCACCAGCAGAGATTTTGGCTATGGCTACACCTTC. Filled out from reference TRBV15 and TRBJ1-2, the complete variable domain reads DAMVIQNPRYQVTQFGKPVTLSCSQTLNHNVMYWYQQKSSQAPKLLFHYYDKDFNNEADTPDNFQSRRPNTSFCFLDIRSPGLGDTAMYLCATSRDFGYGYTFGSGTRLTVV.

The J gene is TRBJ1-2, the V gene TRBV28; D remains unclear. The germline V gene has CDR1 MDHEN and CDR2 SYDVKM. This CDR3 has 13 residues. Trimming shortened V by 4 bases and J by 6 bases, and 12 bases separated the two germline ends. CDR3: CASSSSNEDGYTF. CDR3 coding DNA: TGTGCCAGCAGTTCATCAAACGAAGATGGCTACACCTTC.

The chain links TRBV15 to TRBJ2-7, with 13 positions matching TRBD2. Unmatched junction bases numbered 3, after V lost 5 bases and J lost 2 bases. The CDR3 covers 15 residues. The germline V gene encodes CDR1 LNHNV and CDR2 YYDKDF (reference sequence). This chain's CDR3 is CATSWTSGSTYEQYF. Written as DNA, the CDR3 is TGTGCCACCAGCTGGACTAGCGGGAGTACCTACGAGCAGTACTTC.

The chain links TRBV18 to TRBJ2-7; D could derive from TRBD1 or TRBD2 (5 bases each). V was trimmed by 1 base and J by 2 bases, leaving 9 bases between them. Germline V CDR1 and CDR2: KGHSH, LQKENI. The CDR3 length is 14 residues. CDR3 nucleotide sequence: TGTGCCAGCTCACCACGTCAGGGACCCTACGAGCAGTACTTC. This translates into CASSPRQGPYEQYF.

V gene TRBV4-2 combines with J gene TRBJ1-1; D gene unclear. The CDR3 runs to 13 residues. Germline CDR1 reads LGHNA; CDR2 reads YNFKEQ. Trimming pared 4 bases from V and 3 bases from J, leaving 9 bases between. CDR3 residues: CASSPFKHTEAFF. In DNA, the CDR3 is TGTGCCAGCAGCCCTTTCAAACACACTGAAGCTTTCTTT.

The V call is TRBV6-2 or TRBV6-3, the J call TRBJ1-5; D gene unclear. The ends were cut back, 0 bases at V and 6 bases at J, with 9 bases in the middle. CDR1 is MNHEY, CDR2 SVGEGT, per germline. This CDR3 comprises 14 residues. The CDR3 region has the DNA TGTGCCAGCAGTTACTCGACATCGGTTCAGCCCCAGCATTTT. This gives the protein CASSYSTSVQPQHF.

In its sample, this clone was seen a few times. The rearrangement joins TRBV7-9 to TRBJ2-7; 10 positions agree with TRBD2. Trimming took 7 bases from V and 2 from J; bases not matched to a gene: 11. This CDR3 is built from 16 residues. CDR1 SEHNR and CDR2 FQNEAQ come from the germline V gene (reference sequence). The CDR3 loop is CASNSGFLAGAYEQYF. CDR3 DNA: TGTGCCAGCAACTCTGGCTTTCTAGCGGGAGCCTACGAGCAGTACTTC.

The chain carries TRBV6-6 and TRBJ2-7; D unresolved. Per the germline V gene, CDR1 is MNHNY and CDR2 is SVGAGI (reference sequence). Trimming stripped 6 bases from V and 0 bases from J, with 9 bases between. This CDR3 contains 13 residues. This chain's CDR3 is CASSSTGSYEQYF. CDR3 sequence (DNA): TGTGCCAGCAGCTCGACGGGCTCCTACGAGCAGTACTTC.

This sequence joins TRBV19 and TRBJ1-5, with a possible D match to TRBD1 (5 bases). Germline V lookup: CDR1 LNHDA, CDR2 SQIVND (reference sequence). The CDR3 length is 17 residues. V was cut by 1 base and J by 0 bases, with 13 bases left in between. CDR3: CASSIVATVYSNQPQHF. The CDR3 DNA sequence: TGTGCCAGTAGTATAGTAGCGACAGTTTATAGCAATCAGCCCCAGCATTTT.

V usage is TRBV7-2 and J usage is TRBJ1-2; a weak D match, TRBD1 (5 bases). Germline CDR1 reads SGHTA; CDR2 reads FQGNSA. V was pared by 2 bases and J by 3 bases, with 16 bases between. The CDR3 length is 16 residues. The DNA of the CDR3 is TGTGCCAGCAGCTTATACGGATGGGGCAGGCACTATGGCTACACCTTC. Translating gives CASSLYGWGRHYGYTF. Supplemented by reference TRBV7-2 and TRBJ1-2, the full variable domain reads GAGVSQSPSNKVTEKGKDVELRCDPISGHTALYWYRQSLGQGLEFLIYFQGNSAPDKSGLPSDRFSAERTGGSVSTLTIQRTQQEDSAVYLCASSLYGWGRHYGYTFGSGTRLTVV.

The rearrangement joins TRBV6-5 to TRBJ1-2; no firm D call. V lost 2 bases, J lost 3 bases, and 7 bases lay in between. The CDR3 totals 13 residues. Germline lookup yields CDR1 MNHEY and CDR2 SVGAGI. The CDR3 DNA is TGTGCCAGCAGTTACCAAGGTGACTATGGCTACACCTTC. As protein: CASSYQGDYGYTF.

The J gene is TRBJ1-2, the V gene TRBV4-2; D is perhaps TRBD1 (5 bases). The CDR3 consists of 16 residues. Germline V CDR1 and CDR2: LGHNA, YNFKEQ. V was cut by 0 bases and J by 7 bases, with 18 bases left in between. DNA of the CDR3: TGTGCCAGCAGCCAAGATGGGGTGGGGCAGGGTGGTGGCTACACCTTC. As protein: CASSQDGVGQGGGYTF.

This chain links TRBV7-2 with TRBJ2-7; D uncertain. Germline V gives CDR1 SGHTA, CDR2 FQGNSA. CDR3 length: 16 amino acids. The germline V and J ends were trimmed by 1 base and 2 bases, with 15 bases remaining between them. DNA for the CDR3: TGTGCCAGCAGCTTAGTTTGGTCGACACTAACCTACGAGCAGTACTTC. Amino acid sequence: CASSLVWSTLTYEQYF. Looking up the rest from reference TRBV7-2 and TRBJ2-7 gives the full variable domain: GAGVSQSPSNKVTEKGKDVELRCDPISGHTALYWYRQSLGQGLEFLIYFQGNSAPDKSGLPSDRFSAERTGGSVSTLTIQRTQQEDSAVYLCASSLVWSTLTYEQYFGPGTRLTVT.

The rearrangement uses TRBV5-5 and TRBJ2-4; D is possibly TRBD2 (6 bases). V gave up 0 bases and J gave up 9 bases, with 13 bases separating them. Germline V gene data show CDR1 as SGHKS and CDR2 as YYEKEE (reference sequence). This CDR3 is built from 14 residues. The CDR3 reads CASSLEPGESIQYF. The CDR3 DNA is TGTGCCAGCAGCTTGGAGCCGGGGGAGAGCATTCAGTACTTC.

The CDR3, as DNA: TGTGCCAGCAGTTTCTGGGGGGCGGGAAACGAGCAGTACTTC. Translated, it gives CASSFWGAGNEQYF. V is TRBV27 and J is TRBJ2-7, with D possibly called TRBD1 or TRBD2 (6 bases each). Trimming took off 3 bases at V and 5 bases at J, with 14 bases between the two ends. The germline gives CDR1 MNHEY, CDR2 SMNVEV (reference sequence). The CDR3 has 14 residues.

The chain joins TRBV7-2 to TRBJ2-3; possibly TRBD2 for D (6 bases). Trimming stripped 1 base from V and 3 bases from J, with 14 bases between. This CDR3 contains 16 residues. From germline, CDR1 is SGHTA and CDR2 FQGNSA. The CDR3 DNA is TGTGCCAGCAGCTTAGGTTTGGGGGGAAGGACAGATACGCAGTATTTT. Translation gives CASSLGLGGRTDTQYF.

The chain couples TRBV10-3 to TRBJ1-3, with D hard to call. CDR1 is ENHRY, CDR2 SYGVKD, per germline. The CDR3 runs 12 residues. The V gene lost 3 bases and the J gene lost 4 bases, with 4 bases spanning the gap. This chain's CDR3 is CAISDLGNTIYF. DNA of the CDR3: TGTGCCATCAGTGATCTCGGAAACACCATATATTTT.

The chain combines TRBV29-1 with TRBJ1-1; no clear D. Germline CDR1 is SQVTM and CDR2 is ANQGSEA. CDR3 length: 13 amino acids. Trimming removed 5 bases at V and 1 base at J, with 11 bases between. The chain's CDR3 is CSVRTVWNTEAFF. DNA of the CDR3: TGCAGCGTTAGGACGGTTTGGAACACTGAAGCTTTCTTT. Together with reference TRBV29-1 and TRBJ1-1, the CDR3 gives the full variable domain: SAVISQKPSRDICQRGTSLTIQCQVDSQVTMMFWYRQQPGQSLTLIATANQGSEATYESGFVIDKFPISRPNLTFSTLTVSNMSPEDSSIYLCSVRTVWNTEAFFGQGTRLTVV.

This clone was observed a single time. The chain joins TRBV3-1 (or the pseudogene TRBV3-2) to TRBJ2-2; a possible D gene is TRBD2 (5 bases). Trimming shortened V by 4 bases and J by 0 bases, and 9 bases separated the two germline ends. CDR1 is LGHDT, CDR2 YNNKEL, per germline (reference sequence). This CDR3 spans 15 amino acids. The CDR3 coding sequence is TGTGCCAGCAGCCCTAGCTCGGCGAACACCGGGGAGCTGTTTTTT. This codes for CASSPSSANTGELFF.

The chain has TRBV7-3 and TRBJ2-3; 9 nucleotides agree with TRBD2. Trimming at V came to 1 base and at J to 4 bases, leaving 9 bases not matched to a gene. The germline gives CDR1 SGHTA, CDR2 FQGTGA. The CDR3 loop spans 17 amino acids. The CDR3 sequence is CASSLKEGGRASDTQYF. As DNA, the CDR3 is TGTGCCAGCAGCTTAAAGGAAGGCGGGAGGGCTTCAGATACGCAGTATTTT.

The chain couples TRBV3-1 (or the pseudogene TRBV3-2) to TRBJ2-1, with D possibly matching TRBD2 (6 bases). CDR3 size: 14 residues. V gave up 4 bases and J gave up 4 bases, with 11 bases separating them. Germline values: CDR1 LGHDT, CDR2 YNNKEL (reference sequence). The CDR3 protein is CASSRGLHYNEQFF. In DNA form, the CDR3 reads TGTGCCAGCAGCCGCGGACTACATTACAATGAGCAGTTCTTC.

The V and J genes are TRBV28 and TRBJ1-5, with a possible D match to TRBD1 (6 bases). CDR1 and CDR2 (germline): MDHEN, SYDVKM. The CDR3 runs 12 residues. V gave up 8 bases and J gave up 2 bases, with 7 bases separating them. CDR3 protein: CASRTGNQPQHF. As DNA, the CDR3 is TGTGCCAGCCGGACAGGCAATCAGCCCCAGCATTTT.

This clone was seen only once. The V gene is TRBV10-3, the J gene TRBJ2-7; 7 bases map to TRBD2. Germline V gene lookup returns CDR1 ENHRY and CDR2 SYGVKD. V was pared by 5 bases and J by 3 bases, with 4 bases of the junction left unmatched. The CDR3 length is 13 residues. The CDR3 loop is CAISPGTNYEQYF. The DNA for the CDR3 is TGTGCCATCAGTCCCGGGACTAACTACGAGCAGTACTTC.